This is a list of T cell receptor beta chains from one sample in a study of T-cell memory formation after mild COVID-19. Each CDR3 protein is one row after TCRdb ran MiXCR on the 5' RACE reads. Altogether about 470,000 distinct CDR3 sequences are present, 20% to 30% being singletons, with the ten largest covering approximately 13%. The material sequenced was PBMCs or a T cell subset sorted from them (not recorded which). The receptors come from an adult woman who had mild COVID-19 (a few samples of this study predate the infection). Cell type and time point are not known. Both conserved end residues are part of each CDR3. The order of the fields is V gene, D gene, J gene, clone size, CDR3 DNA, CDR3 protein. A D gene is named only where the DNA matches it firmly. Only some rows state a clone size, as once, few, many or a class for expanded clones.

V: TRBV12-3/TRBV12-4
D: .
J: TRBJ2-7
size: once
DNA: TGTGCCAGCAGTCCCGGACTCCCCCTCGACGGCCGCTCCTACGAGCAGTACTTC
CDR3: CASSPGLPLDGRSYEQYF

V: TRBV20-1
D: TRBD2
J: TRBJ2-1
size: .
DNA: TGCAGTGCAACGGGACTAGCGATCAATGAGCAGTTCTTC
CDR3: CSATGLAINEQFF

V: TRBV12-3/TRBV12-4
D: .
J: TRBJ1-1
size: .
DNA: TGTGCCAGCAGCTTCCGCCGAGGGGGGATGAACACTGAAGCTTTCTTT
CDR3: CASSFRRGGMNTEAFF

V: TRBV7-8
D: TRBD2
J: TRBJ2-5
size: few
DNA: TGTGCCAGCAGCTTAGGCCCTAGCGGGAAAGAGACCCAGTACTTC
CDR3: CASSLGPSGKETQYF

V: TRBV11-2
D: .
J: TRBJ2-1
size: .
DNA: TGTGCCAGCAGCTTAGGCCGGGAGAACCTTTTATATGAGCAGTTCTTC
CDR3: CASSLGRENLLYEQFF

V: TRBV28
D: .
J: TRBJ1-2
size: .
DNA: TGTGCCAGCAGTCGCCATGGATTGGGTGACGGTACTAACTATGGCTACACCTTC
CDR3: CASSRHGLGDGTNYGYTF

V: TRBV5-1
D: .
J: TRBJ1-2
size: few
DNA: TGCGCCAGCAGCTTGGATTGGGGGGCGGTCTATGGCTACACCTTC
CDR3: CASSLDWGAVYGYTF

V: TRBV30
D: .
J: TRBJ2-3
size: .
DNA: TGTGCCTGGAGTGACGGACAGTTTAGCACAGATACGCAGTATTTT
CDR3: CAWSDGQFSTDTQYF

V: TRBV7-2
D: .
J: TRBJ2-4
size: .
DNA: TGTGCCAGCAGCCCCCGGTTAGCGGCGAACATTCAGTACTTC
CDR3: CASSPRLAANIQYF

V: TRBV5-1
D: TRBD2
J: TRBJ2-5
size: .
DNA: TGCGCCAGCAGCTTCGGACTAGCGGGAGGTAAAGAGACCCAGTACTTC
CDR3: CASSFGLAGGKETQYF

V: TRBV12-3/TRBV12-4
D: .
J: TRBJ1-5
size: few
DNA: TGTGCCAGTTCTAGGGGTTTTCAGCCCCAGCATTTT
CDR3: CASSRGFQPQHF

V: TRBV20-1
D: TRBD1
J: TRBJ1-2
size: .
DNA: TGCAGTGCTAGGGGACAGGGTGAAGGCTACACCTTC
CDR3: CSARGQGEGYTF

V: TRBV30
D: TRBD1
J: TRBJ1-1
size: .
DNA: TGTGCCTGCCGACAGGGAGACACTGAAGCTTTCTTT
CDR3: CACRQGDTEAFF

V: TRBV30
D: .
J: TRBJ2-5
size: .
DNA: TGTGCCTGGAGTGTACTGGAGTTGAAGGGGGAGACCCAGTACTTC
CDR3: CAWSVLELKGETQYF

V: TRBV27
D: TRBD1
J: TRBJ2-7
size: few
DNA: TGTGCCAGCAGTTTGGACAGGCTCACCTACGAGCAGTACTTC
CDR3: CASSLDRLTYEQYF

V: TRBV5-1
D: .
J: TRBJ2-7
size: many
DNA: TGCGCCAGCAGCTTGGTAGGGGTCGAGCAGTACTTC
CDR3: CASSLVGVEQYF

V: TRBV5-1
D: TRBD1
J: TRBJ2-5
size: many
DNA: TGCGCCAGCAGCCCAAGTCCCGGGACAGGGGGCGAGACCCAGTACTTC
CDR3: CASSPSPGTGGETQYF

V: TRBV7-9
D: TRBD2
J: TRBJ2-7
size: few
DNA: TGTGCCAGCAGCTTGCGGGAGGGTCAGCAACTGTCCTACGAGCAGTACTTC
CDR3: CASSLREGQQLSYEQYF

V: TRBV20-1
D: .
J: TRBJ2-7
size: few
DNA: TGCAGTGCTAGAGATAGGGGGTCTAGCAGGATCGAGCAGTACTTC
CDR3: CSARDRGSSRIEQYF

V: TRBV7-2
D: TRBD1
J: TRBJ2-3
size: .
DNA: TGTGCCAGCAGCATCCAGGGGGTCCGAGGAGATACGCAGTATTTT
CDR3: CASSIQGVRGDTQYF

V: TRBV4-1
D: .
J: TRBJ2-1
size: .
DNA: TGCGCCAGCAGCCAAGGGGTAGCCCCCAATGAGCAGTTCTTC
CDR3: CASSQGVAPNEQFF

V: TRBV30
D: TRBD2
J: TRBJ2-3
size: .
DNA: TGTGCCTGGAGTGGGGCTAGCGGGAAGGATACGCAGTATTTT
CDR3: CAWSGASGKDTQYF

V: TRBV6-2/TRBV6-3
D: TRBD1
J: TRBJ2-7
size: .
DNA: TGTGCCAGCAGTTACTCCCCGACGACAGGGGAAGGCGAGCAGTACTTC
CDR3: CASSYSPTTGEGEQYF

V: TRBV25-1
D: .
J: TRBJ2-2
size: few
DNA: TGTGCCAGCAGTGAATCCTTCGGGGTGGGGAACACCGGGGAGCTGTTTTTT
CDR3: CASSESFGVGNTGELFF

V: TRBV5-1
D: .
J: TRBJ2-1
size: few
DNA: TGCGCCAGCAGCTTGAGCGGAGGGGAGTACAATGAGCAGTTCTTC
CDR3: CASSLSGGEYNEQFF

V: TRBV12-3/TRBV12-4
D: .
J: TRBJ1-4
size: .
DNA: TGTGCCAGCAGTTTAGCTCGCGAAAAACTGTTTTTT
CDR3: CASSLAREKLFF

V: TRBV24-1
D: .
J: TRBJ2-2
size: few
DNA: TGTGCCACCAGTGACATGGACGGGAACACCGGGGAGCTGTTTTTT
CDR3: CATSDMDGNTGELFF

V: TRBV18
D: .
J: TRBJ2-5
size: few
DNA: TGTGCCAGCTCACCACCGGTCGGGTGGGAGACCCAGTACTTC
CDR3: CASSPPVGWETQYF

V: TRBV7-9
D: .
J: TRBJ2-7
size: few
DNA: TGTGCCAGCAGCTTAAGCGCAGCCTACGAGCAGTACTTC
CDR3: CASSLSAAYEQYF

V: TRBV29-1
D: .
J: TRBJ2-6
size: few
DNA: TGCAGCGTCGCTCAGGACCCTGGGGCCAACGTCCTGACTTTC
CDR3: CSVAQDPGANVLTF

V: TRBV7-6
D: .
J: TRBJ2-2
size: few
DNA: TGTGCCAGCAGCTTAGCGCCGGGGGCGAACACCGGGGAGCTGTTTTTT
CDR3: CASSLAPGANTGELFF

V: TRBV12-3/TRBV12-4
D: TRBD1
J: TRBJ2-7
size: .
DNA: TGTGCCAGCAGTTTTAGTTTAGGGGGCGGCGAGCAGTACTTC
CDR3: CASSFSLGGGEQYF

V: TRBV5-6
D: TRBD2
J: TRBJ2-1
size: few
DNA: TGTGCCAGCAGCTTGGGGCTAGCGGGGGTATATGATGAGCAGTTCTTC
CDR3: CASSLGLAGVYDEQFF

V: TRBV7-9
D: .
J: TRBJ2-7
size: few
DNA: TGTGCCAGCAGTCCCCCGGGAGCCTCCTACGAGCAGTACTTC
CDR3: CASSPPGASYEQYF

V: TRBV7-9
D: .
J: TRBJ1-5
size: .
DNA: TGTGCCAGCAGCGGGACCAGTTTTGGACGAGACAATCAGCCCCAGCATTTT
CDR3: CASSGTSFGRDNQPQHF

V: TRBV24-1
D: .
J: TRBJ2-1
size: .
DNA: TGTGCCACCATTATTGCGTCCAATGAGCAGTTCTTC
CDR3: CATIIASNEQFF

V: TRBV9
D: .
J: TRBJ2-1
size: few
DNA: TGTGCCAGCAGCGTAGTGAGTCTATCGACTGAGCAGTTCTTC
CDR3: CASSVVSLSTEQFF

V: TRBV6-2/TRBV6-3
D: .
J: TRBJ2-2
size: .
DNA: TGTGCCAGCACAGAACTCACCGGGGAGCTGTTTTTT
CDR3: CASTELTGELFF

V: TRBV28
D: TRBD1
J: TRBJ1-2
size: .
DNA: TGTGCCAGCAGTTGGACAGGGGGCGCAAACTATGGCTACACCTTC
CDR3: CASSWTGGANYGYTF

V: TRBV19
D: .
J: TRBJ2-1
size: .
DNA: TGTGCCAGTAGTATAATCGGCAGGGGCCCCACAAGAGAGCAGTTCTTC
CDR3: CASSIIGRGPTREQFF

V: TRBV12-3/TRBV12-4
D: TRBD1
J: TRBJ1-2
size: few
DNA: TGTGCCAGCAGTTTGACAGGGTCACCCTCCTATGGCTACACCTTC
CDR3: CASSLTGSPSYGYTF

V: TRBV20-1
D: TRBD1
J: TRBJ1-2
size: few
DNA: TGCAGTGCTTCAACCGGGACAGGGTCTGGCTACACCTTC
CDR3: CSASTGTGSGYTF

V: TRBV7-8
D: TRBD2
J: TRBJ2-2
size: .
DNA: TGTGCCAGCAGCTTAGCGCAGCGGGAGGGCCTCACCGGGGAGCTGTTTTTT
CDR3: CASSLAQREGLTGELFF

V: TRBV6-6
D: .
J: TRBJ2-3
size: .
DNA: TGTGCCAGCAGTTGGCCCCGGGGGTCACCTAGCACAGATACGCAGTATTTT
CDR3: CASSWPRGSPSTDTQYF

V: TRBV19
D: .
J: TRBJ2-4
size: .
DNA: TGTGCCAGTAGTCCTCGCAGGGAGGCGAACATTCAGTACTTC
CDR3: CASSPRREANIQYF

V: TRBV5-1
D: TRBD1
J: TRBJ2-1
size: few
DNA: TGCGCCAGCAGCTTGGGGACAGGGACGGGTGGCAATGAGCAGTTCTTC
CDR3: CASSLGTGTGGNEQFF

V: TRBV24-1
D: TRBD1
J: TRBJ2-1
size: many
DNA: TGTGCCACCAGTGATCTCCCGGGACAGGGGGCTGGAGAGCAGTTCTTC
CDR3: CATSDLPGQGAGEQFF

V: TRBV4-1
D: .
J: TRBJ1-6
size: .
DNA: TGCGCCAGCAGCTTTGGACGGAATAATTCACCCCTCCACTTT
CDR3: CASSFGRNNSPLHF

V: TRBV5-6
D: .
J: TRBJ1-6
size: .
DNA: TGTGCCAGCAGCTTGTGGACGGATAATTCACCCCTCCACTTT
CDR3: CASSLWTDNSPLHF

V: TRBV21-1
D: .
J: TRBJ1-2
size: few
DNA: TGTGCCAGCAGCAAAGGAGCAGGCCAGGGGAAGTATGGCTACACCTTC
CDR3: CASSKGAGQGKYGYTF

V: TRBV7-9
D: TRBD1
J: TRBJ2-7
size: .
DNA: TGTGCCAGCAGCTTTTCCACCGGGACAGGGACCTACGAGCAGTACTTC
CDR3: CASSFSTGTGTYEQYF

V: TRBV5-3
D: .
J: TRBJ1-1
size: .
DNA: TGTGCCAGAAGCTCCCCGTCTAACACTGAAGCTTTCTTT
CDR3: CARSSPSNTEAFF

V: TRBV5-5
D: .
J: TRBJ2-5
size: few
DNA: TGTGCCAGCAGCCCCCCGGTAGCGGTCAATATGCCCCAGTACTTC
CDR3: CASSPPVAVNMPQYF

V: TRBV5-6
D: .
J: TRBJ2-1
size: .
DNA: TGTGCCAGCAGCTTATACAGGAATGAGCAGTTCTTC
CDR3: CASSLYRNEQFF